These T cell receptor beta chains were read from a single sample in a study of Ad26.COV2.S vaccination and SARS-CoV-2 variants. The table came from immunoSEQ multiplex PCR; TCRdb's copy has only in-frame clones and leaves some out. In the table there are 200,000 to 250,000 clones, more than 75% of which are singletons. The sequencing used peripheral blood, collected in a trial of Ad26.COV2.S vaccine versus placebo. Receptors were obtained from a person aged 18-65 years who received the Ad26.COV2.S COVID-19 vaccine or a placebo. The CDR3 runs from the conserved cysteine through the conserved F or W. A D gene is named only where the DNA matches it firmly. Clone size is not always given. Where it is, it says once, few, many or a class for expanded clones.

-	TRBV19	TRBJ2-7	-	CASREDGSYEQYF	TGTGCCAGCCGAGAGGACGGATCCTACGAGCAGTACTTC
-	TRBV19	TRBJ2-7	-	CASSIDPDRPRYEQYF	TGTGCCAGTAGTATAGACCCAGACAGGCCCCGCTACGAGCAGTACTTC
-	TRBV6-5	TRBJ1-1	-	CASRLTGQNTEAFF	TGTGCCAGCAGACTGACAGGACAAAACACTGAAGCTTTCTTT
-	TRBV24-1	TRBJ1-5	TRBD1	CATAGQGGQPQHF	TGTGCCACCGCGGGACAGGGGGGTCAGCCCCAGCATTTT
-	TRBV10-1	TRBJ2-7	-	CASSESTDNEQYF	TGCGCCAGCAGTGAGTCGACAGACAACGAGCAGTACTTC
-	TRBV10-3	TRBJ1-5	-	CAISESRDSNQPQHF	TGTGCCATCAGTGAGTCTCGGGACAGCAATCAGCCCCAGCATTTT
-	TRBV5-4	TRBJ1-1	-	CASSEDVVTEAFF	TGTGCCAGCAGCGAGGATGTTGTAACTGAAGCTTTCTTT
-	TRBV3-1/TRBV3-2	TRBJ1-1	-	CASSQRGGFQAFF	TGTGCCAGCAGCCAGAGGGGCGGATTTCAAGCTTTCTTT
-	TRBV4-3	TRBJ2-7	-	CASSQSANYEQYF	TGCGCCAGCAGCCAATCGGCCAACTACGAGCAGTACTTC
few	TRBV6-2/TRBV6-3	TRBJ1-2	TRBD1	CASSFTRQGDGYTF	TGTGCCAGCAGTTTTACTCGACAGGGGGATGGCTACACCTTC
-	TRBV2	TRBJ2-1	TRBD2	CASTLTSGRANEQFF	TGTGCCAGCACTCTGACTAGCGGGAGGGCTAATGAGCAGTTCTTC
-	TRBV5-4	TRBJ2-7	-	CASSLGPGAGYEQYF	TGTGCCAGCAGCTTGGGCCCGGGGGCTGGGTACGAGCAGTACTTC
-	TRBV28	TRBJ1-4	-	CASSLIGPLATNEKLFF	TGTGCCAGCAGTTTAATCGGACCCCTTGCAACTAATGAAAAACTGTTTTTT
-	TRBV5-1	TRBJ2-3	TRBD2	CASSLRAASGVGDTQYF	TGCGCCAGCAGCTTGCGGGCGGCTAGCGGGGTGGGAGATACGCAGTATTTT
-	TRBV9	TRBJ2-7	-	CASSPSGYEQYF	TGTGCCAGCAGCCCGAGCGGTTACGAGCAGTACTTC
-	TRBV3-1/TRBV3-2	TRBJ2-2	-	CASSHSYTGELFF	TGTGCCAGCAGCCACTCGTACACCGGGGAGCTGTTTTTT
-	TRBV9	TRBJ2-3	-	CASSPRGWAADTQYF	TGTGCCAGCAGCCCGAGAGGTTGGGCGGCAGATACGCAGTATTTT
-	TRBV24-1	TRBJ2-2	-	CATSDYGSVRGGELFF	TGTGCCACCAGTGATTACGGCTCGGTCAGGGGAGGGGAGCTGTTTTTT
few	TRBV2	TRBJ2-2	TRBD2	CASRESAGGVNTGELFF	TGTGCCAGCAGGGAGTCAGCGGGAGGAGTGAACACCGGGGAGCTGTTTTTT
once	TRBV29-1	TRBJ2-1	-	CSVEGYPGHPYNEQFF	TGCAGCGTTGAAGGCTACCCCGGACACCCTTACAATGAGCAGTTCTTC
-	TRBV7-9	TRBJ2-3	TRBD2	CASSISGGATDTQYF	TGTGCCAGCAGCATTAGCGGGGGGGCCACAGATACGCAGTATTTT
few	TRBV10-3	TRBJ2-3	-	CAISESGLSNTDTQYF	TGTGCCATCAGTGAGTCCGGACTCTCGAACACAGATACGCAGTATTTT
once	TRBV11-2	TRBJ2-1	TRBD2	CASSEWASGIVEQFF	TGTGCCAGCAGTGAGTGGGCTAGCGGAATTGTTGAGCAGTTCTTC
once	TRBV28	TRBJ1-2	-	CASSLGDVNYGYTF	TGTGCCAGCAGCTTAGGGGATGTGAACTATGGCTACACCTTC
-	TRBV9	TRBJ1-1	-	CASSVAPAPNTEAFF	TGTGCCAGCAGCGTAGCCCCGGCCCCAAACACTGAAGCTTTCTTT
-	TRBV7-9	TRBJ2-5	TRBD1	CASSSTGGAGETQYF	TGTGCCAGCAGCTCCACAGGGGGCGCGGGAGAGACCCAGTACTTC
-	TRBV5-1	TRBJ2-2	-	CASSLGQALGGELFF	TGCGCCAGCAGCTTGGGCCAGGCCTTAGGCGGGGAGCTGTTTTTT
once	TRBV19	TRBJ2-3	TRBD2	CASSIRSGRALGTDTQYF	TGTGCCAGTAGTATAAGGAGCGGGAGGGCCCTCGGCACAGATACGCAGTATTTT
-	TRBV10-1	TRBJ2-3	-	CASSESSGGNTDTQYF	TGCGCCAGCAGTGAGTCGTCAGGGGGGAACACAGATACGCAGTATTTT
-	TRBV6-6	TRBJ1-5	TRBD1	CASRPGGANQPQHF	TGTGCCAGCAGACCAGGGGGGGCGAATCAGCCCCAGCATTTT
-	TRBV12-3/TRBV12-4	TRBJ1-5	-	CASSFNSQGPQHF	TGTGCCAGCAGTTTTAACAGTCAGGGGCCCCAGCATTTT
-	TRBV9	TRBJ2-1	TRBD2	CASSVKAGGPNEQFF	TGTGCCAGCAGCGTAAAGGCGGGAGGGCCGAATGAGCAGTTCTTC